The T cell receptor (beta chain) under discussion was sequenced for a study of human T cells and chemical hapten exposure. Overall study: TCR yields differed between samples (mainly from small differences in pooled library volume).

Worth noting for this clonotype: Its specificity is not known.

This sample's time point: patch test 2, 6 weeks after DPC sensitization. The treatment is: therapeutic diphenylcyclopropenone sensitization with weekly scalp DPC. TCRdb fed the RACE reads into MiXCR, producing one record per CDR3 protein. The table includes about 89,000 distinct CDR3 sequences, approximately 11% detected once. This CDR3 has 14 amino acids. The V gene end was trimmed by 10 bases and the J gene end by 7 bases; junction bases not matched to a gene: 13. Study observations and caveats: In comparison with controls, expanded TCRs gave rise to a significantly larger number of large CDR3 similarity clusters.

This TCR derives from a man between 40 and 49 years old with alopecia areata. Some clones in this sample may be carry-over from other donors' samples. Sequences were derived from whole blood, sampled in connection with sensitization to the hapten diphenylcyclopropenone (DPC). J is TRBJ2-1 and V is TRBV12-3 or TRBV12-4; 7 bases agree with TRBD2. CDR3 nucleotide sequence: TGTGCCACGAGCGGGGACGGGGGAAGAAATGAGCAGTTCTTC. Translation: CATSGDGGRNEQFF.